This TCR beta chain was sequenced for a study of technical replicates of blood from a few donors. Repertoires were generated with immunoSEQ multiplex PCR, while TCRdb's copy carries only in-frame clones and drops some. In the table there are 70,000 to 90,000 clones, roughly 94% of which are singletons. This clone was picked up one time. Sequencing was done on a sample of T cells isolated from PBMCs. The TCR originated in a human donor in good health.

In DNA form, the CDR3 reads TGCGCCAGCAGTGCGAGCCCCGCTCTAGCGGGAGTGTACAATGAGCAGTTCTTC. Translation gives CASSASPALAGVYNEQFF. The gene calls are TRBV10-1 and TRBJ2-1; TRBD2 aligns across 10 bases. V was pared by 4 bases and J by 4 bases, with 13 bases of the junction left unmatched. The CDR3 is 18 residues long. Germline V lookup: CDR1 WNHNN, CDR2 SYGVQD (reference sequence).